Each of the 7 T cell receptor beta chains below was sequenced from the same sample in a study of identical twins. TCRdb reprocessed the 5' RACE reads via MiXCR and lists one record per CDR3 protein. Here the sample spans about 720,000 distinct CDR3 sequences, over 15% being singletons. Separately, the same data were catalogued under a study of T cells expressing NK-cell markers.

The sequencing input was PBMCs. The source of these receptors is a woman aged 18-29 years in good health.

This clonotype has at least ten counts. This chain joins TRBV6-1 and TRBJ1-1, with unresolved D. V lost 8 bases and J 1 base, leaving 11 bases between the germline ends. This CDR3 comprises 13 residues. The germline V gene encodes CDR1 MNHNS and CDR2 SASEGT. The CDR3 DNA follows: TGTGCCAGCCTTGGAGGGCCGAACACTGAAGCTTTCTTT. Translation: CASLGGPNTEAFF.

This clonotype was detected many times. The gene calls are TRBV12-3 or TRBV12-4 and TRBJ2-7, with 9 bases that match TRBD2. V was pared by 7 bases and J by 4 bases, with 14 bases of the junction left unmatched. The length of the CDR3 is 16 residues. In nucleotides, the CDR3 is TGTGCCAGCATGTCGATGGGCGGGGGGGCGAGGTACGAGCAGTACTTC. This encodes CASMSMGGGARYEQYF.

This clonotype was counted between two and nine times. The chain has TRBV21-1 and TRBJ2-1; the table calls TRBD1, which could not be checked here. TRBV21-1 is noted as a pseudogene. This CDR3 contains 14 residues. This CDR3 reads CASSVGVHSGEQFF. Here the CDR3 DNA reads TGTGCCAGCAGCGTGGGGGTACATTCTGGTGAGCAGTTCTTC.

The rearrangement links TRBV6-5 to TRBJ1-4, with unresolved D. V lost 0 bases to trimming and J lost 6 bases, with 8 bases between them. From germline, CDR1 is MNHEY and CDR2 SVGAGI. The CDR3 has 14 amino acids. This CDR3 is CASSYSLQYEKLFF. In DNA, the CDR3 is TGTGCCAGCAGTTACTCGTTACAGTATGAAAAACTGTTTTTT.

There are many counts of this clonotype. The CDR3 protein is CASSPQGQGYEQYF. In DNA, the CDR3 is TGTGCCAGCTCACCACAGGGACAGGGCTACGAGCAGTACTTC. This chain uses TRBV18 with TRBJ2-7; TRBD1 agrees at 9 bases. The CDR3 is 14 residues long. V lost 1 base and J lost 3; bases outside the gene matches: 1. The V gene's germline CDR1 is KGHSH and CDR2 LQKENI.

This clonotype showed up many times. This chain connects TRBV6-2 or TRBV6-3 to TRBJ2-7; no clear D gene. This CDR3 is 16 amino acids long. Trimming removed 0 bases from V and 1 base from J, with 13 bases in between. Germline loops: CDR1 MNHEY, CDR2 SVGEGT. The chain's CDR3 is CASSYSFGSGSYEQYF. The CDR3 bases are TGTGCCAGCAGTTACTCGTTCGGCTCTGGGTCCTACGAGCAGTACTTC.

This clonotype came up a few times. The chain joins TRBV10-3 to TRBJ2-7; maybe TRBD1 (6 bases). This CDR3 spans 13 amino acids. Germline V gene lookup returns CDR1 ENHRY and CDR2 SYGVKD. V was cut by 6 bases and J by 5 bases, with 14 bases left in between. CDR3 nucleotide sequence: TGTGCCATCAGCAGGGGTGTTAGGGACGAGCAGTACTTC. Translating it yields CAISRGVRDEQYF.